The 18 T cell receptor beta chains below all came from one sample that was sequenced in a study of CD8 T cells in ankylosing spondylitis. Regarding the study as a whole: Characteristic of ankylosing spondylitis blood, it appeared, was a TCR beta motif comprising several highly homologous variants.

The antigens these receptors bind are not known. TCRdb reprocessed the 5' RACE reads with MiXCR, giving one entry per CDR3 protein. The table lists about 340,000 distinct CDR3 sequences, around 7.6% of them singletons. Sample: blood, either unsorted or a sorted T cell fraction (not recorded which). These receptors were obtained from a male donor with ankylosing spondylitis.

The genes are TRBV6-2 or TRBV6-3 and TRBJ2-1, with a possible D match to TRBD1 (6 bases). Per the germline V gene, CDR1 is MNHEY and CDR2 is SVGEGT. V lost 8 bases to trimming and J lost 2 bases, with 13 bases between them. The CDR3 length is 14 residues. CDR3 DNA sequence: TGTGCCAGCCAGACAGGTACCCCCTACAATGAGCAGTTCTTC. Protein: CASQTGTPYNEQFF.

In its sample, this clonotype was seen a few times. The chain couples TRBV6-2 or TRBV6-3 to TRBJ2-7; 10 nucleotides match TRBD2. Germline CDR1 reads MNHEY; CDR2 reads SVGEGT. This CDR3 has 17 amino acids. Germline trimming cut 0 bases from V and 4 bases from J; bases unmatched to any gene: 9. DNA for the CDR3: TGTGCCAGCAGTTACTCGATGCGAGCGGGAGGGATTTACGAGCAGTACTTC. It specifies CASSYSMRAGGIYEQYF.

This clonotype was picked up a small number of times. V and J are TRBV28 and TRBJ2-1; D is possibly TRBD2 (6 bases). This CDR3 is built from 14 residues. Trimming pared 3 bases from V and 9 bases from J, leaving 15 bases between. The germline V gene has CDR1 MDHEN and CDR2 SYDVKM. CDR3 in amino acids: CASSLVMRGGEQFF. Written as DNA, the CDR3 is TGTGCCAGCAGTTTGGTGATGCGGGGTGGTGAGCAGTTCTTC.

The sample holds a few counts of this clonotype. The chain links TRBV4-3 to TRBJ2-7; D is perhaps TRBD2 (6 bases). Trimming removed 3 bases from V and 2 bases from J, with 17 bases in between. Germline-derived CDR1 and CDR2 are LGHNA and YSLEER. This CDR3 has 16 amino acids. For the CDR3, the DNA is TGCGCCAGCAGCCAGACACCCCGGGACTTAACCTACGAGCAGTACTTC. Residues: CASSQTPRDLTYEQYF.

V gene TRBV20-1 combines with J gene TRBJ2-7, with 7 nucleotides matching TRBD1. The junction had 5 bases not matched to a gene; V was cut back by 6 bases and J by 3 bases. Germline V CDR1 and CDR2: DFQATT, SNEGSKA (reference sequence). The CDR3 contains 12 residues. In nucleotides, the CDR3 is TGCAGTGCGAGACAGGGTATCTACGAGCAGTACTTC. The encoded protein is CSARQGIYEQYF.

The chain has TRBV28 and TRBJ1-4; 9 positions match TRBD1. Germline CDR1 MDHEN, CDR2 SYDVKM. The CDR3 consists of 15 residues. The trim removed 4 bases at V and 10 bases at J, leaving 10 bases unmatched. The CDR3 loop reads CASSSSGTGYGKLFF. The DNA of the CDR3 is TGTGCCAGCAGTTCCTCCGGGACAGGGTATGGAAAACTGTTTTTT.

This clonotype has just a few counts. V and J are TRBV13 and TRBJ2-1; 8 bases map to TRBD2. V shed 5 bases and J 3 bases; nucleotides not matched to a gene: 9. Germline V lookup: CDR1 PRHDT, CDR2 FYEKMQ (reference sequence). The CDR3 is 16 amino acids. CDR3 DNA: TGTGCCAGCAGCCCGAGAGCGGGAGTAATCTACAATGAGCAGTTCTTC. Translating gives CASSPRAGVIYNEQFF.

The V and J genes are TRBV18 and TRBJ1-4, with 7 bases fitting TRBD1. This CDR3 spans 17 amino acids. V lost 3 bases, J lost 0 bases, and 7 bases stayed unmatched. The V gene's germline CDR1 is KGHSH and CDR2 LQKENI. CDR3 sequence: CASSPPETGATNEKLFF. The CDR3 DNA is TGTGCCAGCTCACCCCCCGAAACAGGGGCAACTAATGAAAAACTGTTTTTT. The variable domain in full, completed from reference TRBV18 and TRBJ1-4, reads NAGVMQNPRHLVRRRGQEARLRCSPMKGHSHVYWYRQLPEEGLKFMVYLQKENIIDESGMPKERFSAEFPKEGPSILRIQQVVRGDSAAYFCASSPPETGATNEKLFFGSGTQLSVL.

At least ten counts were recorded for this clonotype. This rearrangement joins TRBV29-1 to TRBJ2-5; the match to TRBD2 covers 14 bases. Trimming took 4 bases from V and 5 from J; bases not matched to a gene: 6. CDR3 length: 15 residues. Germline lookup yields CDR1 SQVTM and CDR2 ANQGSEA. The CDR3 nucleotides read TGCAGCGTTGCCGGACTAGCGGGAGGAGGGGAGACCCAGTACTTC. Translation gives CSVAGLAGGGETQYF.

This clonotype was picked up a small number of times. The rearrangement joins TRBV29-1 to TRBJ2-5, with TRBD1 identical over 7 bases. Germline assignment: CDR1 SQVTM and CDR2 ANQGSEA. V shed 4 bases and J 5 bases; nucleotides not matched to a gene: 10. This CDR3 comprises 14 residues. CDR3 bases: TGCAGCGTTGTCATAACAGGGGCTCGGGAGACCCAGTACTTC. This sequence encodes CSVVITGARETQYF.

This clonotype turned up a few times. The chain employs TRBV7-9 and TRBJ2-7; D is perhaps TRBD1 or TRBD2 (6 bases each). Trimming removed 6 bases at V and 4 bases at J, with 16 bases between. CDR3 length: 14 residues. CDR1 and CDR2 from the germline V gene are SEHNR and FQNEAQ (reference sequence). The CDR3: CASRSGASDYEQYF. CDR3 in DNA: TGTGCCAGCAGGTCAGGGGCTAGCGATTACGAGCAGTACTTC.

This clonotype was picked up many times. The rearrangement joins TRBV7-2 to TRBJ2-1; D may be TRBD1 (5 bases). The CDR3 covers 13 residues. V was cut by 4 bases and J by 5 bases, with 9 bases left in between. Looked up from germline, CDR1 is SGHTA and CDR2 is FQGNSA. The CDR3: CASSSRVHNEQFF. DNA of the CDR3: TGTGCCAGCAGCTCCAGGGTCCACAATGAGCAGTTCTTC. The variable domain in full, with the rest retrieved from reference TRBV7-2 and TRBJ2-1, is GAGVSQSPSNKVTEKGKDVELRCDPISGHTALYWYRQSLGQGLEFLIYFQGNSAPDKSGLPSDRFSAERTGGSVSTLTIQRTQQEDSAVYLCASSSRVHNEQFFGPGTRLTVL.

The CDR3 protein is CASSRDWRFYNEQFF. CDR3 DNA sequence: TGTGCCAGCAGTCGGGACTGGAGATTTTACAATGAGCAGTTCTTC. The chain recombines TRBV27 with TRBJ2-1; maybe TRBD2 (6 bases). The V end was cut by 5 bases, the J end by 4 bases, with 15 bases between. Germline V gene lookup returns CDR1 MNHEY and CDR2 SMNVEV (reference sequence). The CDR3 is made up of 15 amino acids.

In this sample, this clonotype turned up many times. The chain uses TRBV7-2 and TRBJ2-7; 10 bases map to TRBD2. Germline V CDR1 and CDR2: SGHTA, FQGNSA. The ends lost 2 bases at V and 0 bases at J; junction bases unmatched: 1. CDR3 length: 15 amino acids. The CDR3 sequence is CASSLRLAGSYEQYF. CDR3 bases: TGTGCCAGCAGCTTAAGACTAGCGGGCTCCTACGAGCAGTACTTC. The full variable domain, in which reference TRBV7-2 and TRBJ2-7 provide the parts outside the CDR3, is GAGVSQSPSNKVTEKGKDVELRCDPISGHTALYWYRQSLGQGLEFLIYFQGNSAPDKSGLPSDRFSAERTGGSVSTLTIQRTQQEDSAVYLCASSLRLAGSYEQYFGPGTRLTVT.

The table lists this clonotype with many counts. The chain links TRBV7-2 to TRBJ2-2, with unresolved D. Trimming took off 8 bases at V and 1 base at J, with 8 bases between the two ends. This CDR3 contains 13 residues. Germline V CDR1 and CDR2: SGHTA, FQGNSA. This CDR3 is CASGYKNTGELFF. The CDR3 nucleotides read TGTGCCAGCGGGTATAAGAACACCGGGGAGCTGTTTTTT.

The V gene is TRBV20-1, the J gene TRBJ2-1; perhaps TRBD2 as D (5 bases). The CDR3 has 15 amino acids. Deletions cut 6 bases from V and 0 bases from J, with 15 bases between. Looked up from germline, CDR1 is DFQATT and CDR2 is SNEGSKA (reference sequence). The CDR3 region is CSAPTQRTSYNEQFF. CDR3 nucleotides: TGCAGTGCCCCCACCCAGCGGACCTCCTACAATGAGCAGTTCTTC.

V gene TRBV5-1 combines with J gene TRBJ1-4; no reliable D call. Germline V gene sequence: CDR1 SGHRS, CDR2 YFSETQ. The CDR3 is 15 residues long. Trimming stripped 4 bases from V and 0 bases from J, with 10 bases between. CDR3 nucleotides: TGCGCCAGCAGCCCAGACGTCCCAACTAATGAAAAACTGTTTTTT. This encodes CASSPDVPTNEKLFF.

This clonotype showed up just a few times. This chain connects TRBV6-1 to TRBJ2-3; weak D call: TRBD1 (5 bases). The V gene's germline CDR1 is MNHNS and CDR2 SASEGT. Trimming left V 7 bases short and J 6 bases short, with 23 bases between. The CDR3 runs 16 residues. CDR3 nucleotides: TGTGCCAGCATGGCCGCGGCAGACGGACATGGGGATACGCAGTATTTT. Translation gives CASMAAADGHGDTQYF.